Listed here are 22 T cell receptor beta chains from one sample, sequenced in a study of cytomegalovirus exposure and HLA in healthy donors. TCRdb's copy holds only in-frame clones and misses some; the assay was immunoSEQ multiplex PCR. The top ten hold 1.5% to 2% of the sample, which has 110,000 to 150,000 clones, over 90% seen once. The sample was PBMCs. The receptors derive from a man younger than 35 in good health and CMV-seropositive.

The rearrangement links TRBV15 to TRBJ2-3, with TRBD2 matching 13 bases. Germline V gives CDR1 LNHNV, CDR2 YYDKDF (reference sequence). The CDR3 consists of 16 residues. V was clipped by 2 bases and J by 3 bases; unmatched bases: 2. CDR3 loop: CATSRRTSGGTDTQYF. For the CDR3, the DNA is TGTGCCACCAGCAGACGGACTAGCGGGGGAACAGATACGCAGTATTTT.

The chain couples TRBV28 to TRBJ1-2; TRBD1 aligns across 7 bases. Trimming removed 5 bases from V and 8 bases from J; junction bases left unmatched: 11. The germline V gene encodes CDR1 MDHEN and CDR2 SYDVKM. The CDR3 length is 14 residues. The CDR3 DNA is TGTGCCAGCAGTCCCGGACAGGCTGTTGGCGGCTACACCTTC. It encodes CASSPGQAVGGYTF.

The CDR3 here is CASSLLGRGEETQYF. The DNA of the CDR3 is TGTGCCAGCAGCTTACTCGGCAGGGGGGAGGAGACCCAGTACTTC. V and J are TRBV7-2 and TRBJ2-5, with a weak D call TRBD1 (7 bases). Trimming cost V 2 bases and J 5 bases, with 15 bases left between them. The germline gives CDR1 SGHTA, CDR2 FQGNSA. CDR3 size: 15 residues.

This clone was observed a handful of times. CDR3 region: CASSLTSGATTDTQYF. The CDR3 nucleotides are TGTGCCAGCAGTTTGACTAGCGGAGCGACCACAGATACGCAGTATTTT. The V call is TRBV28, the J call TRBJ2-3, with 9 bases that match TRBD2. The junction had 6 bases not matched to a gene; V was cut back by 3 bases and J by 2 bases. The CDR3 totals 16 residues. Looked up from germline, CDR1 is MDHEN and CDR2 is SYDVKM.

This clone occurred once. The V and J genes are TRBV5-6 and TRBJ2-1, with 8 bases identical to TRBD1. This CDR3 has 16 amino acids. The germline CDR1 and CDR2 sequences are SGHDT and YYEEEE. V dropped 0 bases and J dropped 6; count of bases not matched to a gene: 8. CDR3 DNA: TGTGCCAGCAGCTTGGCCTGGACAGGGTTTCGCAATGAGCAGTTCTTC. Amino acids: CASSLAWTGFRNEQFF.

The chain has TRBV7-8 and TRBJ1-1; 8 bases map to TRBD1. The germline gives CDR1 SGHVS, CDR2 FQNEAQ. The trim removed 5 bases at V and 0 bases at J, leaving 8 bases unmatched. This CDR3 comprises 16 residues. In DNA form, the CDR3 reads TGTGCCAGCAGCCCCGACCGGACAGGGTTGAACACTGAAGCTTTCTTT. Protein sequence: CASSPDRTGLNTEAFF.

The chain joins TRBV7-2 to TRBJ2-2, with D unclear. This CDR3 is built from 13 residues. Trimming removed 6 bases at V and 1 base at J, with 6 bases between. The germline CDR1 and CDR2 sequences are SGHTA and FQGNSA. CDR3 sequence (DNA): TGTGCCAGCAGGGAGCGGAACACCGGGGAGCTGTTTTTT. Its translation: CASRERNTGELFF.

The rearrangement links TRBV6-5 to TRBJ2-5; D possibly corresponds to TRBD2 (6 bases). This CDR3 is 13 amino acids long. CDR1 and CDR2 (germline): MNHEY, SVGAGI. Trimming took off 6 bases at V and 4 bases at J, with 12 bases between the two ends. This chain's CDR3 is CASSAGRGETQYF. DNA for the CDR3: TGTGCCAGCAGCGCAGGGCGGGGAGAGACCCAGTACTTC.

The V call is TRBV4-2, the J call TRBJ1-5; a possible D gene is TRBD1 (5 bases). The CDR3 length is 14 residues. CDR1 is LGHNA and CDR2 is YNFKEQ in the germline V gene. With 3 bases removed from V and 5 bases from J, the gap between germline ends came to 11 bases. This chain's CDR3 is CASSQDTGYQPQHF. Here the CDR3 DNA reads TGTGCCAGCAGCCAGGATACAGGTTATCAGCCCCAGCATTTT.

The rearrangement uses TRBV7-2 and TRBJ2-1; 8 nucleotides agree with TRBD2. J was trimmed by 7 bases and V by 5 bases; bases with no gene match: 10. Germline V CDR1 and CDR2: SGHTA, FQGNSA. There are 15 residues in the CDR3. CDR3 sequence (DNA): TGTGCCAGCAGCCCGGGGGGCGGGAGGCGGAATGAGCAGTTCTTC. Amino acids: CASSPGGGRRNEQFF. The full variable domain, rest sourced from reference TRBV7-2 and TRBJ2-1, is GAGVSQSPSNKVTEKGKDVELRCDPISGHTALYWYRQSLGQGLEFLIYFQGNSAPDKSGLPSDRFSAERTGGSVSTLTIQRTQQEDSAVYLCASSPGGGRRNEQFFGPGTRLTVL.

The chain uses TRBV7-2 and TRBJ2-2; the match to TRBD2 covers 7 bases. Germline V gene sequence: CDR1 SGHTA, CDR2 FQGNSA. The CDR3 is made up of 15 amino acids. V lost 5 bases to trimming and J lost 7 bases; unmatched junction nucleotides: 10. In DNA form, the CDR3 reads TGTGCCAGCAGCCCCAGACTAGCCGGGGTCGGGGAGCTGTTTTTT. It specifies CASSPRLAGVGELFF.

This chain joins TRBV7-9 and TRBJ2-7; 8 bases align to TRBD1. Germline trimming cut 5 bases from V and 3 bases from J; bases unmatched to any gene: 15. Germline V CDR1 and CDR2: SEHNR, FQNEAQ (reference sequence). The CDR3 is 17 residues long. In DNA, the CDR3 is TGTGCCAGCAGCCCACAGCTAACGGACAGGGAAAGCTACGAGCAGTACTTC. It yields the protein CASSPQLTDRESYEQYF.

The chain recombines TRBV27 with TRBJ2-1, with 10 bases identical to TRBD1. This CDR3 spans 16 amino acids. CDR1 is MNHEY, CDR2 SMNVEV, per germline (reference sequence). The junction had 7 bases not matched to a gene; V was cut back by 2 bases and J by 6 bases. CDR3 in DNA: TGTGCCAGCAGTTTAATTGGCGGACAGGGGGGCAATGAGCAGTTCTTC. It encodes CASSLIGGQGGNEQFF.

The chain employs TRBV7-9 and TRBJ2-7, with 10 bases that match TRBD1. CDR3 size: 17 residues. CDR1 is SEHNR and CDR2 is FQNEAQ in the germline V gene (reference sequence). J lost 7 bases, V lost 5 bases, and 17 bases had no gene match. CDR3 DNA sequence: TGTGCCAGCAGCCCACCCCTAACCGGGACAGGGGAAGGGGAGCAGTACTTC. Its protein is CASSPPLTGTGEGEQYF.

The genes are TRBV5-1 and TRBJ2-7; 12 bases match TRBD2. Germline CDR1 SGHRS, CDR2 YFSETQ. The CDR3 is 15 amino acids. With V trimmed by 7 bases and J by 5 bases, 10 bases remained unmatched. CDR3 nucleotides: TGCGCCAGCGGTCTACTAGCGGGAGGAGGAGACGAGCAGTACTTC. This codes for CASGLLAGGGDEQYF.

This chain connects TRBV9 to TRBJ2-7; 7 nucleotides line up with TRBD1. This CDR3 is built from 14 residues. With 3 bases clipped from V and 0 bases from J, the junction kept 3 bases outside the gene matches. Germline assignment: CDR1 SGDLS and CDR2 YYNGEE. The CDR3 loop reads CASSGRDSSYEQYF. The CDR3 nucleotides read TGTGCCAGCAGCGGCCGGGACAGCTCCTACGAGCAGTACTTC.

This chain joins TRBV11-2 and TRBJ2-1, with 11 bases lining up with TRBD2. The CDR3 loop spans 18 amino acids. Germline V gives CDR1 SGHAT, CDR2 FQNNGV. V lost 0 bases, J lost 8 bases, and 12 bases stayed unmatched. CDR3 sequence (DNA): TGTGCCAGCAGCTTAGATATACTAGCGGGAGCGCGGAGCGATGAGCAGTTCTTC. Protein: CASSLDILAGARSDEQFF.

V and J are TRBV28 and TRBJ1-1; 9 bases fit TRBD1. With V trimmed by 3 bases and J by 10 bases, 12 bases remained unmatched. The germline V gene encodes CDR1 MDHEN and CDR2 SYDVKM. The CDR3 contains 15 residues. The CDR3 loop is CASSFPDRGALGAFF. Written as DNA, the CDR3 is TGTGCCAGCAGTTTCCCCGACAGGGGGGCCCTTGGAGCTTTCTTT.

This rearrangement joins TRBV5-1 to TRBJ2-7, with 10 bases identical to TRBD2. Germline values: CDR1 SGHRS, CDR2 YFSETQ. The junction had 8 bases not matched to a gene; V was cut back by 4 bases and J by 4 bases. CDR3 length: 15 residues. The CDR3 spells CASSPISGRHYEQYF. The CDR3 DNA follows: TGCGCCAGCAGCCCGATTAGCGGGAGGCATTACGAGCAGTACTTC.

CDR3 loop: CASSVAPTGGYGYTF. CDR3 DNA sequence: TGTGCCAGCAGCGTAGCTCCTACAGGGGGCTATGGCTACACCTTC. This chain joins TRBV9 and TRBJ1-2; 8 bases are shared with TRBD1. Trimming took 0 bases from V and 4 from J; bases not matched to a gene: 5. Germline lookup yields CDR1 SGDLS and CDR2 YYNGEE. CDR3 size: 15 residues.

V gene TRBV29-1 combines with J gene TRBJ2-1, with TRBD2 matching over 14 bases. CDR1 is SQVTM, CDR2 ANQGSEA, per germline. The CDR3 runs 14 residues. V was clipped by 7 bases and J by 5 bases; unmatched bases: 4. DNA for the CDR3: TGCAGCGGTAGGGGACTAGCGGGGGACAATGAGCAGTTCTTC. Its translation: CSGRGLAGDNEQFF.

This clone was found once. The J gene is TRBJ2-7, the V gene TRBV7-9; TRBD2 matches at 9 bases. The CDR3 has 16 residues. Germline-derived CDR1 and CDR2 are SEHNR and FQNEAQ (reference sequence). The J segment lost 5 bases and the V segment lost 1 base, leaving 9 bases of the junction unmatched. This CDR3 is CASSLVRTSVKNEQYF. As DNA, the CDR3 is TGTGCCAGCAGCTTAGTGAGGACTAGCGTTAAGAACGAGCAGTACTTC.